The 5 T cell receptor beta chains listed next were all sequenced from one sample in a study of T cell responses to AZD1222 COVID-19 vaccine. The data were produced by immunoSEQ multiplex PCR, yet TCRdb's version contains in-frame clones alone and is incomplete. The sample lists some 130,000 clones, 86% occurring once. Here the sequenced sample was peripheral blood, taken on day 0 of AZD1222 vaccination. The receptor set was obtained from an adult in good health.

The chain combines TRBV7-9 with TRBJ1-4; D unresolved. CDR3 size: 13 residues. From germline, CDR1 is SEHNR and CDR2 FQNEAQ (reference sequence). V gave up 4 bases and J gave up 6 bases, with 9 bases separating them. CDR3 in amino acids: CASSSREDEKLFF. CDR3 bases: TGTGCCAGCAGCTCCCGGGAAGATGAAAAACTGTTTTTT.

The CDR3 coding sequence is TGCAGCGTTGATGAAGGGGCGGTGAACACTGAAGCTTTCTTT. Translating gives CSVDEGAVNTEAFF. The genes are TRBV29-1 and TRBJ1-1; TRBD1 is a possible D gene (5 bases). CDR3 length equals 14 residues. Between the trimmed V and J ends, which lost 3 bases and 0 bases, there was a span of 11 bases. Germline-derived CDR1 and CDR2 are SQVTM and ANQGSEA.

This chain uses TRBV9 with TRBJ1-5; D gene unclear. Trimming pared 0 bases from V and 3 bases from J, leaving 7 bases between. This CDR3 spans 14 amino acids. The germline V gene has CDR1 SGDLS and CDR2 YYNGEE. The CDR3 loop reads CASSVGTPNQPQHF. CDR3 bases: TGTGCCAGCAGCGTAGGAACCCCCAATCAGCCCCAGCATTTT.

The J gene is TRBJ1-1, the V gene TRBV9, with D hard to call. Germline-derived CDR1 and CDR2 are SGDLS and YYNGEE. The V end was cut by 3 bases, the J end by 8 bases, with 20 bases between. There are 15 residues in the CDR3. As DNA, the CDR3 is TGTGCCAGCAGCGCAAACATCGGTCCAATGCAAGAAGCTTTCTTT. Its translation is CASSANIGPMQEAFF. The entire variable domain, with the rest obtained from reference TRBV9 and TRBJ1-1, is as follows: DSGVTQTPKHLITATGQRVTLRCSPRSGDLSVYWYQQSLDQGLQFLIQYYNGEERAKGNILERFSAQQFPDLHSELNLSSLELGDSALYFCASSANIGPMQEAFFGQGTRLTVV.

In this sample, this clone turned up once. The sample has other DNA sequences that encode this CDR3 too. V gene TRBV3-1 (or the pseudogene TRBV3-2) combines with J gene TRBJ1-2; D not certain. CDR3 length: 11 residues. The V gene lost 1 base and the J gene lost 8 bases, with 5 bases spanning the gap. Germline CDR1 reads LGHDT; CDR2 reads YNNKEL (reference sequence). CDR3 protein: CASSQGGGYTF. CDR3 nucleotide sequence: TGTGCCAGCAGCCAAGGTGGCGGCTACACCTTC.